This T cell receptor beta chain is from a study of cytomegalovirus exposure and HLA in healthy donors. Study-wide context: Early released data comprised some 85 million unique TCRs from HLA-typed donors.

In the PCR, 60 Vbeta and 13 Jbeta primers were used. TCRdb's copy holds only in-frame clones and misses some; the assay was immunoSEQ multiplex PCR. The profile shows 100,000 to 150,000 clones, approximately 71% of them singletons. In germline, CDR1 is SGHTA, CDR2 FQGNSA. The CDR3 totals 17 residues. The sample taken for sequencing was PBMCs. The receptor comes from a woman in her fifties or sixties in good health and CMV-seronegative. V is TRBV7-2 and J is TRBJ2-5; 10 positions match TRBD2. With the DNA end fitting TRBJ2-7 better, the J assignment may be wrong. The CDR3 is CASSLANSLAGVNEQYF. For the CDR3, the DNA is TGTGCCAGCAGCTTAGCGAATAGTCTAGCGGGAGTGAACGAGCAGTACTTC.